Following are 17 T cell receptor beta chains from one sample sequenced in a study of blood T cell repertoires in COVID-19. Clones were read by immunoSEQ multiplex PCR, and TCRdb kept only the in-frame ones, dropping some. The sample holds 340,000 or so clones, 65% to 90% seen once. Sequencing was performed on PBMCs or T cells enriched from blood (not recorded which). The receptor set was obtained from a woman aged 40 to 49 with acute COVID-19.

This chain links TRBV4-3 with TRBJ1-2; possible D gene TRBD1, 6 bases. V was shortened by 4 bases and J by 3 bases, with 15 bases between the two germline ends. The CDR3 is 15 residues long. Per germline, CDR1 LGHNA and CDR2 YSLEER. The CDR3: CASSRVQGNHYGYTF. The CDR3 region has the DNA TGCGCCAGCAGCCGAGTACAGGGAAACCACTATGGCTACACCTTC.

CDR3 in amino acids: CASSQGTGVWAEEYF. CDR3 sequence (DNA): TGTGCCAGCAGCCAAGGGACGGGAGTATGGGCTGAGGAGTACTTC. The chain joins TRBV14 to TRBJ2-7; a possible D gene is TRBD2 (6 bases). V lost 1 base to trimming and J lost 11 bases, with 21 bases between them. CDR3 length: 15 residues. In germline, CDR1 is SGHDN, CDR2 FVKESK.

The chain joins TRBV7-2 to TRBJ1-4, with D possibly matching TRBD1 (5 bases). CDR3 size: 14 residues. Germline assignment: CDR1 SGHTA and CDR2 FQGNSA. V was shortened by 3 bases and J by 8 bases, with 13 bases between the two germline ends. CDR3 region: CASSFGGAGEKLFF. The CDR3, as DNA: TGTGCCAGCAGCTTTGGCGGGGCGGGAGAAAAACTGTTTTTT.

The rearrangement links TRBV27 to TRBJ2-6; unclear D gene. This CDR3 has 16 residues. V was shortened by 6 bases and J by 4 bases, with 16 bases between the two germline ends. CDR1 and CDR2 from the germline V gene are MNHEY and SMNVEV (reference sequence). The CDR3 is CASSLWAAAGANVLTF. Written as DNA, the CDR3 is TGTGCCAGCAGCCTTTGGGCCGCCGCAGGGGCCAACGTCCTGACTTTC.

The CDR3 sequence: CASSDAGWAAGNTIYF. CDR3 bases: TGTGCCAGCAGCGATGCAGGGTGGGCTGCTGGAAACACCATATATTTT. V usage is TRBV9 and J usage is TRBJ1-3; D is perhaps TRBD1 (5 bases). Germline CDR1 is SGDLS and CDR2 is YYNGEE. The length of the CDR3 is 16 residues. Trimming shortened V by 3 bases and J by 2 bases, and 15 bases separated the two germline ends. Complete variable domain (other parts from reference TRBV9 and TRBJ1-3): DSGVTQTPKHLITATGQRVTLRCSPRSGDLSVYWYQQSLDQGLQFLIQYYNGEERAKGNILERFSAQQFPDLHSELNLSSLELGDSALYFCASSDAGWAAGNTIYFGEGSWLTVV.

The chain combines TRBV4-3 with TRBJ1-2, with 9 nucleotides matching TRBD1. Losses at the gene ends were 0 bases for V and 8 bases for J; bases not matched to a gene: 16. CDR1 is LGHNA, CDR2 YSLEER, per germline. The CDR3 length is 18 residues. The CDR3 DNA is TGCGCCAGCAGCCAAGACATAGGACAGGGGATTATGGTTAGCGGCTACACCTTC. It translates to CASSQDIGQGIMVSGYTF.

The chain's CDR3 is CASKLRRQNTEAFF. The CDR3 DNA is TGTGCCAGCAAGCTCAGAAGACAGAACACTGAAGCTTTCTTT. This chain connects TRBV2 to TRBJ1-1; unclear D gene. The CDR3 consists of 14 residues. Looked up from germline, CDR1 is SNHLY and CDR2 is FYNNEI. Trimming took 7 bases from V and 1 from J, leaving 13 bases between them.

This clone was detected many times. The gene calls are TRBV2 and TRBJ2-1; 7 bases line up with TRBD2. CDR1 and CDR2 from the germline V gene are SNHLY and FYNNEI. Unmatched junction bases numbered 19, after V lost 6 bases and J lost 8 bases. There are 17 residues in the CDR3. The CDR3 bases are TGTGCCAGCAGCGATGGGGGGGAGGGCCACCGTACAGATGAGCAGTTCTTC. This codes for CASSDGGEGHRTDEQFF.

The gene calls are TRBV2 and TRBJ2-3, with 11 positions matching TRBD2. V shed 6 bases and J 4 bases; nucleotides not matched to a gene: 6. Germline-derived CDR1 and CDR2 are SNHLY and FYNNEI. The CDR3 consists of 15 residues. CDR3 in amino acids: CASSRLAGGADTQYF. Written as DNA, the CDR3 is TGTGCCAGCAGCCGGCTAGCGGGGGGCGCAGATACGCAGTATTTT.

This clone was detected only once. The CDR3 bases are TGTGCCAGCTCACCGCAGGGGGACACCGGGGAGCTGTTTTTT. This encodes CASSPQGDTGELFF. The V call is TRBV18, the J call TRBJ2-2; 7 nucleotides match TRBD1. From germline, CDR1 is KGHSH and CDR2 LQKENI. Trimming at V came to 3 bases and at J to 3 bases, leaving 1 base not matched to a gene. The CDR3 is 14 amino acids.

The V gene is TRBV5-6, the J gene TRBJ2-4; TRBD1 agrees at 12 bases. V lost 4 bases, J lost 2 bases, and 4 bases stayed unmatched. Germline V gene sequence: CDR1 SGHDT, CDR2 YYEEEE. The CDR3 runs to 16 residues. As DNA, the CDR3 is TGTGCCAGCAGCCGGGGGACAGGGGGCTCCAAAAACATTCAGTACTTC. This encodes CASSRGTGGSKNIQYF.

This clone was found many times. The chain is built from TRBV4-3 and TRBJ2-2, with D unresolved. CDR3 length: 16 amino acids. CDR1 is LGHNA and CDR2 is YSLEER in the germline V gene. V lost 0 bases, J lost 5 bases, and 13 bases lay in between. The CDR3 DNA reads TGCGCCAGCAGCCAAGATTGGTCCCCCGGGACCGGGGAGCTGTTTTTT. It encodes CASSQDWSPGTGELFF.

The V and J genes are TRBV2 and TRBJ2-4; TRBD1 matches 9 bases. V was pared by 8 bases and J by 4 bases, with 3 bases of the junction left unmatched. From germline, CDR1 is SNHLY and CDR2 FYNNEI. The CDR3 has 13 residues. The chain's CDR3 is CASGGQGKNIQYF. CDR3 nucleotides: TGTGCCAGCGGAGGACAGGGGAAAAACATTCAGTACTTC.

Written as DNA, the CDR3 is TGTGCCAGCAGCTTAGTTATCCCTAGCACAGATACGCAGTATTTT. Its protein is CASSLVIPSTDTQYF. The chain has TRBV7-2 and TRBJ2-3; no clear D gene. The ends were cut back, 1 base at V and 0 bases at J, with 8 bases in the middle. CDR1 is SGHTA, CDR2 FQGNSA, per germline. The CDR3 covers 15 residues.

This clone has only a few counts. The chain employs TRBV7-6 and TRBJ1-3, with D perhaps TRBD1 (5 bases). The germline gives CDR1 SGHVS, CDR2 FNYEAQ. V was pared by 0 bases and J by 3 bases, with 9 bases between. The CDR3 is 15 amino acids. CDR3 sequence: CASSLAGEDGNTIYF. The DNA of the CDR3 is TGTGCCAGCAGCTTAGCGGGGGAGGATGGAAACACCATATATTTT.

CDR3 DNA: TGTGCCAGCAGCCAAGACCCACGGAGCTACGAGCAGTACTTC. This encodes CASSQDPRSYEQYF. This chain uses TRBV14 with TRBJ2-7, with D hard to call. Trimming removed 0 bases at V and 3 bases at J, with 9 bases between. Germline CDR1 is SGHDN and CDR2 is FVKESK. The CDR3 totals 14 residues.

The rearrangement joins TRBV7-2 to TRBJ1-3, with 9 bases aligning to TRBD1. Germline V gene sequence: CDR1 SGHTA, CDR2 FQGNSA. V dropped 6 bases and J dropped 3; count of bases not matched to a gene: 3. The CDR3 covers 14 residues. The chain's CDR3 is CASRPDRGGNTIYF. DNA for the CDR3: TGTGCCAGCAGACCGGACAGGGGTGGAAACACCATATATTTT. The full variable domain, in which reference TRBV7-2 and TRBJ1-3 provide the parts outside the CDR3, is GAGVSQSPSNKVTEKGKDVELRCDPISGHTALYWYRQSLGQGLEFLIYFQGNSAPDKSGLPSDRFSAERTGGSVSTLTIQRTQQEDSAVYLCASRPDRGGNTIYFGEGSWLTVV.